These 28 T cell receptor beta chains were sequenced from one sample in a study of shared clonotypes between healthy human individuals. Libraries were prepared by immunoSEQ multiplex PCR; TCRdb keeps only in-frame clonotypes and omits some of them. The repertoire holds roughly 1,800,000 clones, about 95% seen once, with 1.2% in the top ten. CD45RO negativity and positive selection for CCR7 defined naive CD8 cells, a population that excluded terminally differentiated effector memory CD45RA+ cells. What was sequenced was naive CD8+ T cells sorted from blood. These TCRs come from a young man in good health.

The V call is TRBV7-9, the J call TRBJ2-3; possibly TRBD2 for D (6 bases). Trimming took off 5 bases at V and 5 bases at J, with 20 bases between the two ends. There are 16 residues in the CDR3. In germline, CDR1 is SEHNR, CDR2 FQNEAQ (reference sequence). CDR3 sequence: CASSPVGWEAEDTQYF. As DNA, the CDR3 is TGTGCCAGCAGCCCTGTGGGGTGGGAGGCGGAAGATACGCAGTATTTT.

The chain recombines TRBV10-3 with TRBJ2-5, with no clear D. Germline V CDR1 and CDR2: ENHRY, SYGVKD. V was cut by 2 bases and J by 3 bases, with 10 bases left in between. This CDR3 is 14 amino acids long. CDR3 amino acids: CAISEPRVEETQYF. CDR3 DNA: TGTGCCATCAGTGAGCCAAGGGTAGAAGAGACCCAGTACTTC.

The V gene is TRBV30, the J gene TRBJ2-7; D gene uncertain. The CDR3 covers 12 residues. Germline values: CDR1 GTSNPN, CDR2 SVGIG (reference sequence). V was shortened by 0 bases and J by 4 bases, with 7 bases between the two germline ends. The CDR3 region has the DNA TGTGCCTGGAGTGTCTTAGAATACGAGCAGTACTTC. Translated: CAWSVLEYEQYF.

The V and J genes are TRBV29-1 and TRBJ1-5; D gene ambiguous. V lost 4 bases and J 7 bases, leaving 5 bases between the germline ends. Germline lookup yields CDR1 SQVTM and CDR2 ANQGSEA. CDR3 length equals 10 residues. The CDR3 protein is CSVAGQPQHF. CDR3 in DNA: TGCAGCGTTGCCGGCCAGCCCCAGCATTTT.

The chain carries TRBV5-1 and TRBJ2-1; the match to TRBD2 covers 7 bases. The CDR3 contains 15 residues. Germline V lookup: CDR1 SGHRS, CDR2 YFSETQ. V dropped 4 bases and J dropped 3; count of bases not matched to a gene: 7. CDR3 coding DNA: TGCGCCAGCAGCGAGACTACTAGCGACTACAATGAGCAGTTCTTC. It codes for CASSETTSDYNEQFF.

V and J are TRBV19 and TRBJ2-7; weak D call: TRBD2 (6 bases). The CDR3 runs to 14 residues. Germline assignment: CDR1 LNHDA and CDR2 SQIVND (reference sequence). Trimming took off 5 bases at V and 3 bases at J, with 14 bases between the two ends. The CDR3 nucleotides are TGTGCCAGTAGTCCGGGACTGGTACTCTACGAGCAGTACTTC. Protein sequence: CASSPGLVLYEQYF.

Of note for this clone: The sample carries other DNA sequences with the same CDR3. The chain uses TRBV9 and TRBJ1-3; D is undetermined. With 3 bases removed from V and 1 base from J, the gap between germline ends came to 2 bases. CDR1 and CDR2 from the germline V gene are SGDLS and YYNGEE. CDR3 size: 12 residues. This CDR3 reads CASSGSGNTIYF. The CDR3 nucleotides read TGTGCCAGCAGCGGGTCTGGAAACACCATATATTTT.

The chain recombines TRBV7-2 with TRBJ2-3, with D possibly being TRBD1 (7 bases). Germline CDR1 SGHTA, CDR2 FQGNSA. The CDR3 is made up of 13 amino acids. Trimming took 5 bases from V and 4 from J, leaving 10 bases between them. The CDR3 sequence: CASSQGGADTQYF. DNA for the CDR3: TGTGCCAGCAGCCAGGGGGGTGCAGATACGCAGTATTTT. Supplemented by reference TRBV7-2 and TRBJ2-3, the full variable domain reads GAGVSQSPSNKVTEKGKDVELRCDPISGHTALYWYRQSLGQGLEFLIYFQGNSAPDKSGLPSDRFSAERTGGSVSTLTIQRTQQEDSAVYLCASSQGGADTQYFGPGTRLTVL.

This chain links TRBV19 with TRBJ1-2, with D hard to call. The CDR3 loop spans 16 amino acids. Trimming cost V 5 bases and J 4 bases, with 20 bases left between them. Per the germline V gene, CDR1 is LNHDA and CDR2 is SQIVND (reference sequence). CDR3 loop: CASSPSGLGLSYGYTF. CDR3 in DNA: TGTGCCAGTAGTCCCAGCGGTCTAGGACTCTCCTATGGCTACACCTTC. Combining the CDR3 with reference TRBV19 and TRBJ1-2 gives the whole variable domain DGGITQSPKYLFRKEGQNVTLSCEQNLNHDAMYWYRQDPGQGLRLIYYSQIVNDFQKGDIAEGYSVSREKKESFPLTVTSAQKNPTAFYLCASSPSGLGLSYGYTFGSGTRLTVV.

Turning to this clone: This CDR3 is also generated by other DNA sequences in the sample. The chain employs TRBV7-2 and TRBJ2-7; no clear D gene. Deletions cut 1 base from V and 2 bases from J, with 6 bases between. This CDR3 has 13 residues. Germline CDR1 SGHTA, CDR2 FQGNSA. The CDR3 DNA follows: TGTGCCAGCAGCTTAGGTACGACCTACGAGCAGTACTTC. Its protein is CASSLGTTYEQYF.

Regarding this clone: Within the sample, other DNA sequences also encode this same CDR3. The chain recombines TRBV19 with TRBJ2-7; 11 bases are shared with TRBD2. The CDR3 sequence is 14 residues long. With V trimmed by 3 bases and J by 4 bases, 2 bases remained unmatched. The germline V gene has CDR1 LNHDA and CDR2 SQIVND (reference sequence). The CDR3 region is CASSIGTSGYEQYF. The DNA for the CDR3 is TGTGCCAGTAGTATTGGGACTAGCGGTTACGAGCAGTACTTC.

The rearrangement joins TRBV29-1 to TRBJ2-7; 9 bases align to TRBD2. This CDR3 has 15 residues. Germline CDR1 and CDR2: SQVTM and ANQGSEA. The V gene end was trimmed by 6 bases and the J gene end by 3 bases; junction bases not matched to a gene: 12. Here the CDR3 reads CSVETPLAGRYEQYF. The CDR3 DNA reads as TGCAGCGTCGAAACCCCTCTAGCGGGACGCTACGAGCAGTACTTC.

The V gene is TRBV25-1, the J gene TRBJ1-5; a possible D gene is TRBD1 (5 bases). In germline, CDR1 is MGHDK, CDR2 SYGVNS. The CDR3 runs to 13 residues. Trimming removed 4 bases from V and 5 bases from J, with 9 bases in between. This CDR3 is CASSAGGDQPQHF. DNA of the CDR3: TGTGCCAGCAGTGCTGGGGGGGATCAGCCCCAGCATTTT.

The CDR3 nucleotides read TGTGCCAGCAGCTTTTGGGATCTTAATCAGCCCCAGCATTTT. Amino acids: CASSFWDLNQPQHF. The chain uses TRBV7-8 and TRBJ1-5; no clear D. The CDR3 sequence is 14 residues long. Trimming cost V 3 bases and J 4 bases, with 10 bases left between them. The germline V gene encodes CDR1 SGHVS and CDR2 FQNEAQ. Based on the CDR3 plus reference TRBV7-8 and TRBJ1-5, the full variable domain is GAGVSQSPRYKVAKRGQDVALRCDPISGHVSLFWYQQALGQGPEFLTYFQNEAQLDKSGLPSDRFFAERPEGSVSTLKIQRTQQEDSAVYLCASSFWDLNQPQHFGDGTRLSIL.

This rearrangement joins TRBV27 to TRBJ2-2; either TRBD1 or TRBD2 may supply D (7 bases each). CDR3 length: 16 residues. The V and J ends lost 4 bases and 3 bases respectively, with 15 bases between them. The germline V gene encodes CDR1 MNHEY and CDR2 SMNVEV (reference sequence). The CDR3 region is CASSSPGGAHTGELFF. In nucleotides, the CDR3 is TGTGCCAGCAGTTCTCCAGGGGGGGCCCACACCGGGGAGCTGTTTTTT.

Concerning this clone itself: Sequence at one end of the junction differs from germline and may be a read error. The chain links TRBV5-1 to TRBJ1-1, with D hard to call. Germline CDR1 reads SGHRS; CDR2 reads YFSETQ. The CDR3 runs to 13 residues. CDR3 loop: CASSTGENPEAFF. The CDR3 DNA reads as TGCGCCAGCAGCACCGGAGAGAACCCTGAAGCTTTCTTT.

The chain has TRBV5-1 and TRBJ1-1, with 9 bases aligning to TRBD1. V dropped 3 bases and J dropped 9; count of bases not matched to a gene: 3. Looked up from germline, CDR1 is SGHRS and CDR2 is YFSETQ. The CDR3 is made up of 12 amino acids. Here the CDR3 reads CASSSGTGKAFF. CDR3 nucleotide sequence: TGCGCCAGCAGCTCCGGGACAGGGAAAGCTTTCTTT.

The V and J genes are TRBV2 and TRBJ2-1; D not certain. V was cut by 1 base and J by 9 bases, with 13 bases left in between. CDR3 length: 14 amino acids. Germline V gene data show CDR1 as SNHLY and CDR2 as FYNNEI. CDR3 nucleotide sequence: TGTGCCAGCAGTGAAGACACCCTAGTACGTGAGCAGTTCTTC. Its translation is CASSEDTLVREQFF.

V usage is TRBV7-8 and J usage is TRBJ2-1; 8 nucleotides align to TRBD2. This CDR3 has 20 amino acids. J was trimmed by 4 bases and V by 4 bases; bases with no gene match: 21. Germline V CDR1 and CDR2: SGHVS, FQNEAQ. CDR3: CASSSSLGLASSWEYNEQFF. The CDR3 DNA reads as TGTGCCAGCAGCTCCTCCTTAGGACTAGCCTCTTCCTGGGAGTACAATGAGCAGTTCTTC. Supplemented by reference TRBV7-8 and TRBJ2-1, the full variable domain reads GAGVSQSPRYKVAKRGQDVALRCDPISGHVSLFWYQQALGQGPEFLTYFQNEAQLDKSGLPSDRFFAERPEGSVSTLKIQRTQQEDSAVYLCASSSSLGLASSWEYNEQFFGPGTRLTVL.

Note on this clone: The junction departs from the called germline gene at one end, perhaps through a read error. V is TRBV2 and J is TRBJ2-3; 10 nucleotides agree with TRBD1. This CDR3 contains 11 residues. Germline CDR1 SNHLY, CDR2 FYNNEI. The CDR3 protein is CASSGGTGEFF. The DNA for the CDR3 is TGTGCCAGCAGTGGGGGGACAGGGGAGTTTTTT. The entire variable domain, with the rest obtained from reference TRBV2 and TRBJ2-3, is as follows: EPEVTQTPSHQVTQMGQEVILRCVPISNHLYFYWYRQILGQKVEFLVSFYNNEISEKSEIFDDQFSVERPDGSNFTLKIRSTKLEDSAMYFCASSGGTGEFFGPGTRLTVL.

The V and J genes are TRBV10-3 and TRBJ2-5; 10 nucleotides agree with TRBD2. The V gene's germline CDR1 is ENHRY and CDR2 SYGVKD. The CDR3 extends over 16 amino acids. V lost 3 bases and J lost 3; bases outside the gene matches: 7. CDR3 protein: CAISEKRGGPKETQYF. The CDR3 DNA is TGTGCCATCAGTGAAAAGCGGGGGGGCCCTAAAGAGACCCAGTACTTC.

The sample holds a few counts of this clone. This sample includes further DNA sequences coding for the same CDR3. The genes are TRBV9 and TRBJ1-5; 7 bases agree with TRBD1. V gave up 0 bases and J gave up 4 bases; unmatched junction bases: 4. The germline V gene has CDR1 SGDLS and CDR2 YYNGEE. CDR3 length: 15 residues. CDR3 residues: CASSVGQGDNQPQHF. The CDR3 nucleotides are TGTGCCAGCAGCGTAGGACAGGGAGATAATCAGCCCCAGCATTTT. Variable domain in full (rest from reference TRBV9 and TRBJ1-5): DSGVTQTPKHLITATGQRVTLRCSPRSGDLSVYWYQQSLDQGLQFLIQYYNGEERAKGNILERFSAQQFPDLHSELNLSSLELGDSALYFCASSVGQGDNQPQHFGDGTRLSIL.

This clone was observed once. The chain combines TRBV6-5 with TRBJ2-7; 7 positions agree with TRBD2. J lost 2 bases, V lost 7 bases, and 11 bases had no gene match. Germline CDR1 MNHEY, CDR2 SVGAGI. CDR3 size: 15 residues. The CDR3 spells CASIPRSAGPYEQYF. DNA for the CDR3: TGTGCCAGCATCCCACGGTCAGCGGGGCCCTACGAGCAGTACTTC.

This chain joins TRBV27 and TRBJ2-4, with D perhaps matching TRBD1 or TRBD2 (6 bases each). The CDR3 spans 16 residues. Germline CDR1 is MNHEY and CDR2 is SMNVEV (reference sequence). Trimming took off 5 bases at V and 3 bases at J, with 17 bases between the two ends. Written as DNA, the CDR3 is TGTGCCAGCAGTCCTCAGGGTAGGGGGGACAAAAACATTCAGTACTTC. Translation: CASSPQGRGDKNIQYF.

The chain recombines TRBV28 with TRBJ2-7, with D uncertain. The V gene lost 3 bases and the J gene lost 7 bases, with 13 bases spanning the gap. Germline-derived CDR1 and CDR2 are MDHEN and SYDVKM. The CDR3 consists of 13 residues. CDR3 loop: CASSFDRWMEQYF. In DNA, the CDR3 is TGTGCCAGCAGTTTTGATCGGTGGATGGAGCAGTACTTC.

The chain combines TRBV28 with TRBJ2-3; D call uncertain. The germline V gene encodes CDR1 MDHEN and CDR2 SYDVKM. Trimming left V 2 bases short and J 0 bases short, with 9 bases between. The CDR3 is 15 residues long. The CDR3 here is CASSLIADSTDTQYF. CDR3 DNA sequence: TGTGCCAGCAGTTTAATCGCGGACAGCACAGATACGCAGTATTTT.

The chain employs TRBV7-9 and TRBJ2-1; D remains ambiguous. This CDR3 comprises 12 residues. V lost 5 bases and J lost 3, with 5 bases in between. From germline, CDR1 is SEHNR and CDR2 FQNEAQ (reference sequence). CDR3 coding DNA: TGTGCCAGCAGCCATAACTACAATGAGCAGTTCTTC. Amino acid sequence: CASSHNYNEQFF.

V gene TRBV6-6 combines with J gene TRBJ2-5, with TRBD2 matching over 10 bases. Trimming cost V 10 bases and J 1 base; bases outside gene matches: 9. This CDR3 has 15 residues. In germline, CDR1 is MNHNY, CDR2 SVGAGI (reference sequence). CDR3 region: CATTPRLAGQETQYF. Written as DNA, the CDR3 is TGTGCCACCACACCTCGACTAGCGGGCCAAGAGACCCAGTACTTC.